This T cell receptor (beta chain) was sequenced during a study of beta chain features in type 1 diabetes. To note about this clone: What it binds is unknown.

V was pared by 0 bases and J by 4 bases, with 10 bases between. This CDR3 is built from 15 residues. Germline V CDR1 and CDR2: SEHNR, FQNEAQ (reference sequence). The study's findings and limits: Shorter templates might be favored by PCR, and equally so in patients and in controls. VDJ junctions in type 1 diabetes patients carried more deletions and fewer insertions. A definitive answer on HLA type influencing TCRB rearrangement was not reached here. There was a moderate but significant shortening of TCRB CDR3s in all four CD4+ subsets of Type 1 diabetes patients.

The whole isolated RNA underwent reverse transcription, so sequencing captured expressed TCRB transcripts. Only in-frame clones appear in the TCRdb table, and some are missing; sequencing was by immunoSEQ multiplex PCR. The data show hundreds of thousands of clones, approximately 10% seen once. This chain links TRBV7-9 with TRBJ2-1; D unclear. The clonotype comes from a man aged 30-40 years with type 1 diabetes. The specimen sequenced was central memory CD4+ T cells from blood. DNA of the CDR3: TGTGCCAGCAGCTTAGCCGGGTCCGGATACAATGAGCAGTTCTTC. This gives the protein CASSLAGSGYNEQFF.